Reported below is one T cell receptor beta chain. This entry comes from a study of blood T cell repertoires in COVID-19. Overall study: Some COVID-19 samples were acute and others convalescent; all came from the United States, Italy and Spain. From T cells, B-cell-depleted T cells, or PBMCs came the material, which was cDNA or gDNA.

Between the trimmed V and J ends, which lost 5 bases and 4 bases, there was a span of 9 bases. The CDR3 totals 13 residues. As handled by the study authors: Scientists estimated how many nucleated cells there were by amplifying reference gene primers. Assay used: immunoSEQ multiplex PCR; TCRdb lists only in-frame clones, some missing. Clonal size and the V and J genes are those of that table, whereas D and trimming came from the DNA. Of 120,000 to 150,000 clones in the sample, over 80% are singletons; the top ten hold roughly 1.4%. This clonotype originated in a human donor in a cohort sampled during active COVID-19. The rearrangement links TRBV12-3 or TRBV12-4 to TRBJ2-1; no clear D. Material for sequencing was peripheral blood. CDR3 in amino acids: CASSPLSYNEQFF. CDR3 DNA sequence: TGTGCCAGCAGTCCCCTCTCGTACAATGAGCAGTTCTTC.